This TCR beta chain was sequenced during a study of T-cell reconstitution after alpha-beta-depleted transplantation in children. The CDR3 has 19 amino acids. The ends lost 6 bases at V and 0 bases at J; junction bases unmatched: 20. Germline values: CDR1 KGHSH, CDR2 LQKENI. The library targeted TCRbeta and was prepared with unique molecular identifiers. Via MiXCR, TCRdb re-called the PCR reads, giving one row per CDR3 protein. The sample includes 490,000 or so distinct CDR3 sequences, 9.5% to 15% of them seen just once. This TCR was recovered from a human donor who donated a stem cell graft to a child with combined immunodeficiency. The sample was PBMCs from the stem cell graft donor, taken from the stem cell graft. The chain employs TRBV18 and TRBJ2-7, with 7 bases identical to TRBD1. CDR3 DNA: TGTGCCAGCTCCCCCCTTAACCCGACAGGGTTGGGAAGCTCCTACGAGCAGTACTTC. As protein: CASSPLNPTGLGSSYEQYF.